A single sample gave rise to the 20 T cell receptor beta chains below, sequenced in a study of a mutant IDH1 vaccine in newly diagnosed glioma. No antigens are known for them. Repertoires were generated with immunoSEQ multiplex PCR, while TCRdb's copy carries only in-frame clones and drops some. The sample records tens of thousands of clones, roughly 90% being singletons. As to time point: week 35, safety follow-up. One vaccine dose held 300 ug of mutant IDH1 20-mer peptide and came with topical imiquimod. This specimen consisted of PBMCs, obtained from a glioma patient whose treatment included an IDH1 peptide vaccine. The origin of the receptors is a man aged 40-50 years with glioma.

The genes are TRBV14 and TRBJ1-5; D not resolved. CDR1 is SGHDN and CDR2 is FVKESK in the germline V gene. V dropped 2 bases and J dropped 0 bases, with 5 bases sitting between them. The CDR3 spans 14 residues. The DNA of the CDR3 is TGTGCCAGCAGCCAAAGTTATAGCAATCAGCCCCAGCATTTT. Its translation: CASSQSYSNQPQHF. The entire variable domain, with the rest obtained from reference TRBV14 and TRBJ1-5, is as follows: EAGVTQFPSHSVIEKGQTVTLRCDPISGHDNLYWYRRVMGKEIKFLLHFVKESKQDESGMPNNRFLAERTGGTYSTLKVQPAELEDSGVYFCASSQSYSNQPQHFGDGTRLSIL.

In its sample, this clone was seen a few times. This sequence joins TRBV6-6 and TRBJ2-1; D is unclear. The germline CDR1 and CDR2 sequences are MNHNY and SVGAGI (reference sequence). This CDR3 has 13 residues. Trimming took off 2 bases at V and 6 bases at J, with 8 bases between the two ends. The CDR3 is CASSYNFINEQFF. The CDR3 DNA reads TGTGCCAGCAGTTACAATTTCATCAATGAGCAGTTCTTC.

The V call is TRBV6-6, the J call TRBJ1-3, with unresolved D. Germline values: CDR1 MNHNY, CDR2 SVGAGI (reference sequence). V lost 11 bases, J lost 2 bases, and 13 bases lay in between. The CDR3 has 13 residues. CDR3 loop: CASGPIPGNTIYF. The CDR3 DNA reads as TGTGCCTCCGGCCCCATACCTGGAAACACCATATATTTT.

The chain joins TRBV9 to TRBJ2-5; maybe TRBD1 (6 bases). The CDR3 has 15 residues. V shed 4 bases and J shed 5 bases, with 18 bases lying between them. Germline V gives CDR1 SGDLS, CDR2 YYNGEE. The CDR3 nucleotides read TGTGCCAGCAGCTCCGAGGGGGTAAGGAGCGAGACCCAGTACTTC. Amino acid sequence: CASSSEGVRSETQYF.

The V gene is TRBV5-1, the J gene TRBJ1-5, with 9 bases fitting TRBD1. Trimming at V came to 0 bases and at J to 5 bases, leaving 3 bases not matched to a gene. This CDR3 has 15 amino acids. Germline V gene sequence: CDR1 SGHRS, CDR2 YFSETQ. Written as DNA, the CDR3 is TGCGCCAGCAGCTTGGGGGACAGGGAGGATCAGCCCCAGCATTTT. Protein sequence: CASSLGDREDQPQHF.

The rearrangement links TRBV7-3 to TRBJ2-5; tentatively, D is TRBD2 (5 bases). Germline lookup yields CDR1 SGHTA and CDR2 FQGTGA. CDR3 size: 13 residues. Trimming removed 5 bases from V and 5 bases from J, with 12 bases in between. The CDR3 bases are TGTGCCAGCAGCCGAGGGATTTTTGAGACCCAGTACTTC. This translates into CASSRGIFETQYF.

The V call is TRBV6-1, the J call TRBJ1-5; unclear D gene. The germline V gene has CDR1 MNHNS and CDR2 SASEGT. This CDR3 has 14 residues. V was cut by 3 bases and J by 0 bases, with 6 bases left in between. CDR3 residues: CASSDRYSNQPQHF. In DNA, the CDR3 is TGTGCCAGCAGTGACCGGTATAGCAATCAGCCCCAGCATTTT.

The genes are TRBV14 and TRBJ2-7; the D is unclear. This CDR3 comprises 11 residues. Germline loops: CDR1 SGHDN, CDR2 FVKESK. Trimming removed 5 bases at V and 4 bases at J, with 6 bases between. Here the CDR3 reads CASSERYEQYF. The DNA of the CDR3 is TGTGCCAGCAGCGAGCGATACGAGCAGTACTTC.

This chain connects TRBV7-9 to TRBJ1-1; no definite D call. This CDR3 is built from 14 residues. V lost 2 bases and J 1 base, leaving 8 bases between the germline ends. Germline CDR1 and CDR2: SEHNR and FQNEAQ (reference sequence). The CDR3 DNA follows: TGTGCCAGCAGCTTAAAGGAGAGGAACACTGAAGCTTTCTTT. It encodes CASSLKERNTEAFF.

The chain uses TRBV19 and TRBJ2-3; D is tentatively TRBD1 or TRBD2 (5 bases each). CDR1 and CDR2 from the germline V gene are LNHDA and SQIVND (reference sequence). The V gene lost 9 bases and the J gene lost 1 base, with 17 bases spanning the gap. The CDR3 has 15 amino acids. CDR3 DNA sequence: TGTGCCAGCAGAGGTCGAGGGGCTGGCACAGATACGCAGTATTTT. Residues: CASRGRGAGTDTQYF.

The chain employs TRBV7-2 and TRBJ2-3; D not resolved. Germline assignment: CDR1 SGHTA and CDR2 FQGNSA. The CDR3 extends over 13 amino acids. Trimming took off 0 bases at V and 6 bases at J, with 7 bases between the two ends. The CDR3 protein is CASSLARYDTQYF. The CDR3 DNA is TGTGCCAGCAGCTTAGCCCGTTATGATACGCAGTATTTT. The variable domain in full, with the rest retrieved from reference TRBV7-2 and TRBJ2-3, is GAGVSQSPSNKVTEKGKDVELRCDPISGHTALYWYRQSLGQGLEFLIYFQGNSAPDKSGLPSDRFSAERTGGSVSTLTIQRTQQEDSAVYLCASSLARYDTQYFGPGTRLTVL.

The V call is TRBV7-6, the J call TRBJ2-7; 7 bases map to TRBD1. CDR1 is SGHVS, CDR2 FNYEAQ, per germline. With V trimmed by 5 bases and J by 5 bases, 12 bases remained unmatched. This CDR3 is built from 15 residues. CDR3 DNA: TGTGCCAGCAGCAAGGGGGTCACAGGGGTTGACGAGCAGTACTTC. It is translated as CASSKGVTGVDEQYF.

The chain joins TRBV5-6 to TRBJ2-7; D is unresolved. Germline V gene lookup returns CDR1 SGHDT and CDR2 YYEEEE. This CDR3 is built from 17 residues. V gave up 3 bases and J gave up 5 bases, with 24 bases separating them. The CDR3, as DNA: TGTGCCAGCAGCTCTACAAAAACGGCAGGCACAACTGACGAGCAGTACTTC. It specifies CASSSTKTAGTTDEQYF.

CDR3 region: CASMGGYNQPQHF. CDR3 bases: TGTGCCAGCATGGGGGGTTACAATCAGCCCCAGCATTTT. The chain uses TRBV6-6 and TRBJ1-5; a weak D match, TRBD1 (5 bases). The CDR3 runs 13 residues. The ends were cut back, 7 bases at V and 3 bases at J, with 10 bases in the middle. Germline values: CDR1 MNHNY, CDR2 SVGAGI (reference sequence).

The chain links TRBV4-3 to TRBJ1-4; maybe TRBD1 (6 bases). V lost 4 bases to trimming and J lost 1 base, with 10 bases between them. Germline V gives CDR1 LGHNA, CDR2 YSLEER. CDR3 length equals 15 residues. The CDR3 DNA is TGCGCCAGCAGCCGTAAAGGGGGAACTAATGAAAAACTGTTTTTT. Translation: CASSRKGGTNEKLFF.

The chain recombines TRBV6-5 with TRBJ2-3; D might be TRBD2 (5 bases). The germline V and J ends were trimmed by 5 bases and 3 bases, with 12 bases remaining between them. The CDR3 is 14 residues long. The V gene's germline CDR1 is MNHEY and CDR2 SVGAGI. The CDR3 reads CASSPRGRTDTQYF. The CDR3 nucleotides read TGTGCCAGCAGTCCCCGAGGGAGAACAGATACGCAGTATTTT.

The V and J genes are TRBV4-2 and TRBJ2-7, with 7 bases aligning to TRBD2. V shed 3 bases, J shed 2 bases, and the junction held 4 bases outside the gene matches. The CDR3 has 14 residues. In germline, CDR1 is LGHNA, CDR2 YNFKEQ. DNA of the CDR3: TGTGCCAGCAGCCAGGAGCTAGCGGCCTACGAGCAGTACTTC. Translation gives CASSQELAAYEQYF.

V is TRBV18 and J is TRBJ2-5, with D perhaps given as TRBD1 or TRBD2 (5 bases each). The germline V gene has CDR1 KGHSH and CDR2 LQKENI. The CDR3 has 15 residues. V lost 5 bases to trimming and J lost 0 bases, with 13 bases between them. The DNA for the CDR3 is TGTGCCAGCTCAGGGGCTAGAGGGTACCAAGAGACCCAGTACTTC. Residues: CASSGARGYQETQYF.

This chain joins TRBV5-1 and TRBJ2-5, with D perhaps matching TRBD1 (6 bases). The CDR3 has 15 residues. Per germline, CDR1 SGHRS and CDR2 YFSETQ. V lost 0 bases and J 7 bases, leaving 16 bases between the germline ends. The CDR3 reads CASSLAGQSQGTQYF. The CDR3, as DNA: TGCGCCAGCAGCTTGGCCGGACAGTCGCAGGGGACCCAGTACTTC.

V gene TRBV6-5 combines with J gene TRBJ2-7; weak D call: TRBD2 (6 bases). The length of the CDR3 is 13 residues. V was cut by 7 bases and J by 4 bases, with 14 bases left in between. Germline values: CDR1 MNHEY, CDR2 SVGAGI. Here the CDR3 reads CASTFRAGYEQYF. CDR3 nucleotide sequence: TGTGCCAGCACCTTCCGTGCGGGGTACGAGCAGTACTTC.